This T cell receptor (beta chain) was identified in a study of post-analysis software for immune sequencing data. Turning to the study itself: Several disease courses (relapsing-remitting, secondary progressive and progressive-relapsing) of multiple sclerosis were included. Study-level findings and limits: Among multiple sclerosis patients, normalized Chao1 diversity was significantly below that of controls. When patients were compared with controls, a handful of TRBV segments were more frequent, TRBV5-6, TRBV5-1 and TRBV20-1 among them.

As to this clonotype: Its antigen remains unidentified.

The CDR3 is 16 amino acids. The V gene lost 7 bases and the J gene lost 4 bases, with 20 bases spanning the gap. Germline assignment: CDR1 MDHEN and CDR2 SYDVKM. Prepared TCR beta cDNA libraries contained unique molecular identifiers. Each sample of about 0.9 to 10 million input T cells yielded around 500,000 cDNA molecules, so each molecule approximated one T cell. TCRdb re-called the PCR reads through MiXCR, storing one row per CDR3 protein. Of about 430,000 distinct CDR3 sequences in the sample, approximately 37% were seen once. This clonotype was sampled from a girl aged 2 to 9 with multiple sclerosis. Sequences were obtained from blood. The chain uses TRBV28 and TRBJ2-1, with a tentative D call TRBD2 (6 bases). DNA of the CDR3: TGTGCCAGCACCGCAAAGACTAGTTATAAGTACAATGAGCAGTTCTTC. This translates into CASTAKTSYKYNEQFF.